The next 19 T cell receptor beta chains were all read from a single sample in a study of T cells in Graves' hyperthyroidism and ophthalmopathy. Researchers amplified the TCR beta CDR3 regions from RNA transcripts. First-round RT-PCR with HTBI primers amplified the TCR CDR3 region. One entry per CDR3 protein, called by TCRdb with MiXCR from the multiplex PCR reads. The data contain some 370,000 distinct CDR3 sequences, 17% of them singletons. Input material: blood. Receptors originate from a woman aged 25 to 45 with Graves' hyperthyroidism that later progressed to Graves' ophthalmopathy.

This clonotype was seen a few times. The genes are TRBV5-1 and TRBJ1-1, with D uncertain. Trimming stripped 6 bases from V and 6 bases from J, with 21 bases between. This CDR3 spans 15 amino acids. CDR1 and CDR2 from the germline V gene are SGHRS and YFSETQ. The CDR3 here is CASNHEPSRRSEAFF. CDR3 bases: TGCGCCAGCAACCACGAGCCCAGCCGGCGGTCTGAAGCTTTCTTT.

This clonotype was observed at least ten times. The chain uses TRBV5-1 and TRBJ2-1, with a weak D call TRBD2 (5 bases). The CDR3 is made up of 14 amino acids. Trimming left V 2 bases short and J 7 bases short, with 13 bases between. Germline V gives CDR1 SGHRS, CDR2 YFSETQ. The CDR3 DNA reads as TGCGCCAGCAGCTTATACCTGACGGGGAATGAGCAGTTCTTC. Amino acid sequence: CASSLYLTGNEQFF.

Concerning this clonotype itself: Possible read error: a much larger clone is one base away. DNA of the CDR3: TGCGCCAGCAGCTTGGAGGTAGTAGGGGGCTACATCTTC. Translated, it gives CASSLEVVGGYIF. V gene TRBV5-1 combines with J gene TRBJ1-2; 7 bases agree with TRBD1. This CDR3 is 13 amino acids long. From germline, CDR1 is SGHRS and CDR2 YFSETQ.

The chain links TRBV12-3 or TRBV12-4 to TRBJ2-1, with D unresolved. The CDR3 loop spans 15 amino acids. V lost 6 bases and J lost 8, with 20 bases in between. The CDR3 loop reads CASSPTDNLDDEQFF. The CDR3, as DNA: TGTGCCAGCAGCCCCACCGACAACTTGGACGATGAGCAGTTCTTC.

There are many counts of this clonotype. V usage is TRBV7-2 and J usage is TRBJ2-1; D not certain. The CDR3 spans 13 residues. V lost 1 base and J 9 bases, leaving 10 bases between the germline ends. Looked up from germline, CDR1 is SGHTA and CDR2 is FQGNSA. Here the CDR3 DNA reads TGTGCCAGCAGCTTAGGATCCCTCCGTGAGCAGTTCTTC. Amino acids: CASSLGSLREQFF.

This clonotype occurred many times. V gene TRBV11-2 combines with J gene TRBJ1-2, with a weak D call TRBD1 (5 bases). Germline CDR1 is SGHAT and CDR2 is FQNNGV. The CDR3 consists of 14 residues. Deletions cut 5 bases from V and 4 bases from J, with 14 bases between. CDR3 nucleotides: TGTGCCAGCAGCCCGGGGGGGATCTTCTATGGCTACACCTTC. Protein sequence: CASSPGGIFYGYTF. The complete variable domain, with remaining parts taken from reference TRBV11-2 and TRBJ1-2, reads EAGVAQSPRYKIIEKRQSVAFWCNPISGHATLYWYQQILGQGPKLLIQFQNNGVVDDSQLPKDRFSAERLKGVDSTLKIQPAKLEDSAVYLCASSPGGIFYGYTFGSGTRLTVV.

This clonotype came up many times. The chain is built from TRBV28 and TRBJ1-2; D gene uncertain. The CDR3 length is 11 residues. The germline V gene encodes CDR1 MDHEN and CDR2 SYDVKM. Trimming shortened V by 3 bases and J by 6 bases, and 5 bases separated the two germline ends. CDR3 amino acids: CASSLMNGYTF. The CDR3 DNA reads TGTGCCAGCAGTTTGATGAATGGCTACACCTTC.

This clonotype was counted many times. The chain is built from TRBV12-5 and TRBJ2-3; TRBD2 matches at 8 bases. Looked up from germline, CDR1 is LGHNT and CDR2 is FRNRAP. Unmatched junction bases numbered 8, after V lost 0 bases and J lost 6 bases. The CDR3 is 16 amino acids. The CDR3 loop reads CASGLVPSGFPDTQYF. The CDR3 DNA sequence: TGTGCTAGTGGTTTGGTGCCTAGCGGGTTCCCGGATACGCAGTATTTT.

V is TRBV19 and J is TRBJ1-2; D may be TRBD1 (5 bases). This CDR3 is built from 16 residues. Trimming stripped 11 bases from V and 4 bases from J, with 26 bases between. Germline values: CDR1 LNHDA, CDR2 SQIVND (reference sequence). The DNA of the CDR3 is TGTGCCGCAGCAGCATACGGCGGGGCTGGAGGCTATGGCTACACCTTC. Protein sequence: CAAAAYGGAGGYGYTF.

This clonotype was detected many times. The J gene is TRBJ1-1, the V gene TRBV4-1, with unresolved D. Between the trimmed V and J ends, which lost 1 base and 0 bases, there was a span of 21 bases. Germline V CDR1 and CDR2: MGHRA, YSYEKL. CDR3 length equals 19 residues. CDR3 sequence: CASSQGSGRPALLNTEAFF. CDR3 sequence (DNA): TGCGCCAGCAGCCAAGGATCAGGCAGACCGGCACTATTGAACACTGAAGCTTTCTTT.

Ten or more counts support this clonotype. The rearrangement links TRBV3-1 to TRBJ2-1, with D possibly being TRBD2 (7 bases). V lost 1 base and J 1 base, leaving 17 bases between the germline ends. CDR1 is LGHDT and CDR2 is YNNKEL in the germline V gene (reference sequence). CDR3 length: 18 amino acids. CDR3 region: CASSQVWGGGPSYNEQFF. The CDR3 DNA reads as TGTGCCAGCAGCCAAGTCTGGGGGGGGGGGCCTTCCTACAATGAGCAGTTCTTC.

There are many counts of this clonotype. The genes are TRBV7-9 and TRBJ2-2; 12 positions agree with TRBD1. The CDR3 totals 17 residues. The germline CDR1 and CDR2 sequences are SEHNR and FQNEAQ (reference sequence). V shed 4 bases and J 7 bases; nucleotides not matched to a gene: 10. The CDR3 DNA reads TGTGCCAGCAGCTCCTTGAACCGGGACAGGGGGCACGGGGAGCTGTTTTTT. This gives the protein CASSSLNRDRGHGELFF.

This clonotype came up a few times. The chain joins TRBV6-1 to TRBJ1-3, with TRBD1 as a possible D gene (5 bases). Trimming cost V 7 bases and J 2 bases, with 12 bases left between them. The CDR3 has 14 residues. Germline CDR1 and CDR2: MNHNS and SASEGT. In DNA form, the CDR3 reads TGTGCCAGCAAAGAGTCAGGGCCTGGAAACACCATATATTTT. This gives the protein CASKESGPGNTIYF.

This chain uses TRBV30 with TRBJ1-2; perhaps TRBD1 as D (6 bases). The germline CDR1 and CDR2 sequences are GTSNPN and SVGIG (reference sequence). Trimming removed 3 bases from V and 4 bases from J, with 18 bases in between. The CDR3 sequence is 15 residues long. DNA for the CDR3: TGTGCCTGGAGGTACCAGGGGAGAGGAGGCTATGGCTACACCTTC. As protein: CAWRYQGRGGYGYTF.

The table lists this clonotype with a few counts. This chain links TRBV19 with TRBJ1-1; 7 bases map to TRBD1. CDR3 length: 15 residues. Germline V gene sequence: CDR1 LNHDA, CDR2 SQIVND (reference sequence). The V segment lost 8 bases and the J segment 0 bases; nucleotides outside the gene matches: 9. DNA of the CDR3: TGTGCCAGTGCCAGGTTAACAGGGGTGAACACTGAAGCTTTCTTT. Encoded protein: CASARLTGVNTEAFF.

In this sample, this clonotype turned up many times. The chain uses TRBV12-3 or TRBV12-4 and TRBJ2-7; maybe TRBD1 (5 bases). This CDR3 has 15 amino acids. V was cut by 5 bases and J by 0 bases, with 14 bases left in between. Here the CDR3 reads CASSRGHGSSYEQYF. The DNA of the CDR3 is TGTGCCAGCAGTCGTGGACACGGAAGCTCCTACGAGCAGTACTTC.

The chain has TRBV12-3 or TRBV12-4 and TRBJ2-6, with 11 bases identical to TRBD2. This CDR3 contains 19 residues. V lost 6 bases to trimming and J lost 0 bases; unmatched junction nucleotides: 10. The CDR3 region has the DNA TGTGCCAGCAGCCAAGATCGTACTAGCGGGAGCTCTGGGGCCAACGTCCTGACTTTC. Protein sequence: CASSQDRTSGSSGANVLTF.

A few counts support this clonotype. As DNA, the CDR3 is TGTGCCAGCTCACCACCTGACCGAAGTAAAAGCTATGGCTACACCTTC. The encoded protein is CASSPPDRSKSYGYTF. The chain carries TRBV18 and TRBJ1-2; no definite D call. This CDR3 spans 16 amino acids. The germline V and J ends were trimmed by 0 bases and 4 bases, with 15 bases remaining between them. In germline, CDR1 is KGHSH, CDR2 LQKENI.

Only a few counts were recorded for this clonotype. The chain joins TRBV30 to TRBJ2-1, with D unclear. The V gene lost 1 base and the J gene lost 12 bases, with 13 bases spanning the gap. This CDR3 has 12 residues. CDR1 is GTSNPN, CDR2 SVGIG, per germline (reference sequence). The CDR3 loop is CAWSGGIDGQFF. CDR3 sequence (DNA): TGTGCCTGGAGTGGTGGGATCGATGGGCAGTTCTTC.